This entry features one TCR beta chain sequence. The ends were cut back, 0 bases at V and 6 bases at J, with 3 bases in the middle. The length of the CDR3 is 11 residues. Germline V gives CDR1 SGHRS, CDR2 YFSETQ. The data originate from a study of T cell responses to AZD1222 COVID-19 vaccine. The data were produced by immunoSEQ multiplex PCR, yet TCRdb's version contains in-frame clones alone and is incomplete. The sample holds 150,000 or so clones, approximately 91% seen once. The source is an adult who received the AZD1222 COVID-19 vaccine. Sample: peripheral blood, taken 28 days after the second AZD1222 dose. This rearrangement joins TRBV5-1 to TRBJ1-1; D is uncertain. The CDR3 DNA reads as TGCGCCAGCAGCTTGGGTCCTGAAGCTTTCTTT. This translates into CASSLGPEAFF.